A selection of T cell receptor beta chains follows, all from one sample in a study of shared clonotypes between healthy human individuals. Method: immunoSEQ multiplex PCR; TCRdb's copy keeps in-frame clones and lacks some. The table includes around 610,000 clones, roughly 96% detected once. The sequenced sample was naive CD8+ T cells sorted from blood. The source of these receptors is a woman in her thirties in good health. CDR3s include the opening cysteine and the closing phenylalanine or tryptophan. Expanded clones get a size class; other rows say once, few or many, or leave the size out.

j_call | clone_size | v_call | cdr3_aa
TRBJ2-4 | . | TRBV6-1 | CASSESGGAGVTNIQYF
TRBJ2-7 | . | TRBV27 | CASSLDRTRLTYEQYF
TRBJ2-4 | . | TRBV5-1 | CASSQAWTEEGIAKNIQYF
TRBJ2-1 | . | TRBV9 | CASSAAPGGVYNEQFF
TRBJ1-1 | . | TRBV10-3 | CAISDGNTEAFF
TRBJ1-1 | . | TRBV5-4 | CASSLGPTENTEAFF
TRBJ1-3 | . | TRBV4-1 | CASTSGEISGNTIYF
TRBJ2-7 | . | TRBV7-9 | CASSNTQGQLDEQYF
TRBJ2-1 | . | TRBV29-1 | CSVGGVLEYYNEQFF
TRBJ2-2 | . | TRBV6-1 | CASSSGFTGELFF
TRBJ1-1 | once | TRBV5-6 | CASSFSSGYTEAFF
TRBJ1-2 | once | TRBV2 | CASSEALALAYGYTF
TRBJ1-5 | . | TRBV27 | CASSFVGNQPQHF
TRBJ2-3 | once | TRBV9 | CASSVGLTSTDTQYF
TRBJ1-1 | . | TRBV5-1 | CASSSRGGGTEAFF
TRBJ2-1 | . | TRBV29-1 | CSVEGGSGSWNEQFF
TRBJ1-1 | few | TRBV5-6 | CASSLGDTEAFF
TRBJ1-1 | . | TRBV25-1 | CASSPWVGIDEAFF
TRBJ2-7 | . | TRBV15 | CATSRDSRRDGDHEQYF
TRBJ2-7 | . | TRBV10-3 | CAIGTSGKGEQYF
TRBJ1-5 | . | TRBV30 | CAWLDRGLNQPQHF
TRBJ1-1 | . | TRBV29-1 | CSVAGRRPILNTEAFF
TRBJ2-1 | once | TRBV13 | CASSLGPRPLAANNEQFF
TRBJ2-7 | . | TRBV6-1 | CASSEGFSYEQYF
TRBJ2-1 | . | TRBV2 | CASSGGDYNEQFF
TRBJ2-3 | . | TRBV7-8 | CASSLKTAGELTDTQYF
TRBJ1-1 | . | TRBV10-1 | CASSAGGENTEAFF
TRBJ2-5 | . | TRBV30 | CAWSSWRQETQYF
TRBJ1-2 | once | TRBV30 | CAWRWGISYGYTF
TRBJ1-1 | . | TRBV19 | CASTDLQGGTEAFF
TRBJ2-5 | . | TRBV28 | CASSLGLAATQYF
TRBJ2-2 | . | TRBV12-5 | CASGLVQVPGELFF
TRBJ1-2 | . | TRBV14 | CASSQVGRPYGYTF
TRBJ1-5 | . | TRBV27 | CASSMGQNQPQHF
TRBJ2-7 | . | TRBV7-9 | CASSLSSYEQYF
TRBJ2-2 | . | TRBV7-8 | CASTQAGELFF
TRBJ2-7 | . | TRBV27 | CASSPGGAIHEQYF
TRBJ1-1 | once | TRBV4-1 | CASSQGPWNTEAFF
TRBJ1-2 | few | TRBV28 | CASNKDYGYTF
TRBJ2-7 | . | TRBV5-6 | CASSLAGGAPVEQYF
TRBJ2-7 | . | TRBV4-2 | CASSQDYSYEQYF
TRBJ2-7 | . | TRBV27 | CASRPSDSPSEQYF
TRBJ1-2 | . | TRBV20-1 | CSARTNYGYTF
TRBJ2-1 | . | TRBV7-9 | CASSLVRGDEQFF